The rows below give T cell receptor beta chains drawn from one sample of a study of T cells in Graves' hyperthyroidism and ophthalmopathy. TCRdb analysed the multiplex PCR reads with MiXCR anew, one entry per CDR3 protein. Of about 700,000 distinct CDR3 sequences listed, 14% are singletons. Input material: blood. These receptors were collected from a woman younger than 30 with Graves' hyperthyroidism. CDR3s leave out the opening cysteine and the closing phenylalanine or tryptophan. Each record gives: V gene, CDR3 protein.

v_call: TRBV30
cdr3_aa: AWSILAGTTGELF

v_call: TRBV7-9
cdr3_aa: ASSLVAVEETQY

v_call: TRBV27
cdr3_aa: ASSLSYGTYEQY

v_call: TRBV28
cdr3_aa: ASRPPGQSDYEQY

v_call: TRBV12-3/TRBV12-4
cdr3_aa: ASSSGLAGFYEQF

v_call: TRBV5-5
cdr3_aa: ASSLVPGMAWTGELF

v_call: TRBV28
cdr3_aa: ASSLVMDEQF

v_call: TRBV24-1
cdr3_aa: ATVSLTGELF

v_call: TRBV7-9
cdr3_aa: ASSLGPTSGRFRREQY

v_call: TRBV6-1
cdr3_aa: ASSQNRGPGTGELF

v_call: TRBV27
cdr3_aa: ASSGDSPRPSTDTQY

v_call: TRBV13
cdr3_aa: ASSLYQGANTGELF

v_call: TRBV2
cdr3_aa: ASSGLAGTLEQY

v_call: TRBV13
cdr3_aa: ASSLGRGEKLF

v_call: TRBV19
cdr3_aa: ASTDRGYEQY

v_call: TRBV12-3/TRBV12-4
cdr3_aa: ASSRGPDQWSGYT

v_call: TRBV20-1
cdr3_aa: SARPGQGFSDT

v_call: TRBV14
cdr3_aa: ASSQERRTQF

v_call: TRBV28
cdr3_aa: ASSLQGWDEQY

v_call: TRBV13
cdr3_aa: ASSPWTSGYTGELF

v_call: TRBV7-6
cdr3_aa: ASSLAYSSGRKSYEQY

v_call: TRBV10-2
cdr3_aa: ASSAGINTEAF